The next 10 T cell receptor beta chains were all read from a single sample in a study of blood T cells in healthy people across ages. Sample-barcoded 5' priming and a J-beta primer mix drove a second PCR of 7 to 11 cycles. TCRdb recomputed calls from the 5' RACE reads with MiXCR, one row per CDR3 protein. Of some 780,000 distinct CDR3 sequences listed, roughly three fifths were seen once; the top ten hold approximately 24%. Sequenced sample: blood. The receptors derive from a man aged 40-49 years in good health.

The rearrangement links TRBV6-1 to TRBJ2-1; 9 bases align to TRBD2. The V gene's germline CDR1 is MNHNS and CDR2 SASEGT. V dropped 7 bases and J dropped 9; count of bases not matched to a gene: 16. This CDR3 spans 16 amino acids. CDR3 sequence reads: CASTLRGLAGAPEQFF. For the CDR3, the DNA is TGTGCCAGCACCCTCCGAGGATTAGCGGGAGCACCTGAGCAGTTCTTC.

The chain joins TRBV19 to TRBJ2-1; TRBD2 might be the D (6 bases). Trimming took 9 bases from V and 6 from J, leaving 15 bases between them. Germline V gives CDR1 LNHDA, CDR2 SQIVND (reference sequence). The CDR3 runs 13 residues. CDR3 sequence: CASAGTAFNEQFF. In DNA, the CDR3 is TGTGCCAGCGCGGGAACTGCGTTCAATGAGCAGTTCTTC.

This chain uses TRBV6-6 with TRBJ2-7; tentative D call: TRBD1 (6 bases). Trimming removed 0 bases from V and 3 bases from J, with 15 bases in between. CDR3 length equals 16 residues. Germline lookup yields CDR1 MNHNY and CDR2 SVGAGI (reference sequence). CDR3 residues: CASSYSTGAGDYEQYF. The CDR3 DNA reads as TGTGCCAGCAGTTACTCGACCGGGGCAGGGGACTACGAGCAGTACTTC.

The CDR3: CASSQDIWGGYEQYF. CDR3 nucleotide sequence: TGCGCCAGCAGCCAAGATATCTGGGGCGGCTACGAGCAGTACTTC. The chain couples TRBV4-3 to TRBJ2-7; TRBD1 might be the D (5 bases). Looked up from germline, CDR1 is LGHNA and CDR2 is YSLEER. The CDR3 loop spans 15 amino acids. V was cut by 0 bases and J by 3 bases, with 12 bases left in between.

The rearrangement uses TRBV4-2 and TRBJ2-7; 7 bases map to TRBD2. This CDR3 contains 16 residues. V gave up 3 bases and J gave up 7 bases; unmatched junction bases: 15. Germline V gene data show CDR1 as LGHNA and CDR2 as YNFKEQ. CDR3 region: CASSHTGTNAYNEQYF. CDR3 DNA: TGTGCCAGCAGCCACACCGGGACTAACGCTTACAATGAGCAGTACTTC.

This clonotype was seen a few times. For the CDR3, the DNA is TGTGCCAGCAGCCCCATTTTGTCGACCCAGTACTTC. Its protein is CASSPILSTQYF. V and J are TRBV12-3 or TRBV12-4 and TRBJ2-5; the D is unclear. V was pared by 6 bases and J by 7 bases, with 12 bases between. This CDR3 has 12 residues.

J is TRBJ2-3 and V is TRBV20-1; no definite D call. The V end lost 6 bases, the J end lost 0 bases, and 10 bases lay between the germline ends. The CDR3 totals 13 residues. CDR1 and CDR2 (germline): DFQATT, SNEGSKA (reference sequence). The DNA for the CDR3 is TGCAGTGCGCATATCGTTAGCACAGATACGCAGTATTTT. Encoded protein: CSAHIVSTDTQYF.

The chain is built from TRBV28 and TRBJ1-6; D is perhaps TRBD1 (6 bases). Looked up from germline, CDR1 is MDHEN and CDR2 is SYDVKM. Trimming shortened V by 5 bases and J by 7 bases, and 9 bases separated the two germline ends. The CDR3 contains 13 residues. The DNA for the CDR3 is TGTGCCAGCAGTCTTACAGGGAATTCACCCCTCCACTTT. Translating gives CASSLTGNSPLHF.

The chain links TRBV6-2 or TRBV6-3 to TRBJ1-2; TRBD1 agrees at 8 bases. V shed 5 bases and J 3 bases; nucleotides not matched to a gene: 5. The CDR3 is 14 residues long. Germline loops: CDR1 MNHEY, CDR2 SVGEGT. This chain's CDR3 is CASSKQGDYYGYTF. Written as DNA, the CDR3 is TGTGCCAGCAGTAAACAGGGGGATTACTATGGCTACACCTTC.

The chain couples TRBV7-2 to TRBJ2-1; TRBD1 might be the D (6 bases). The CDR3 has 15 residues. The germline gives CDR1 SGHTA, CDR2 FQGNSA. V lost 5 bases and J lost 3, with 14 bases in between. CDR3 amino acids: CASSQRAGDYNEQFF. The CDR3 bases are TGTGCCAGCAGCCAGAGGGCAGGGGACTACAATGAGCAGTTCTTC.